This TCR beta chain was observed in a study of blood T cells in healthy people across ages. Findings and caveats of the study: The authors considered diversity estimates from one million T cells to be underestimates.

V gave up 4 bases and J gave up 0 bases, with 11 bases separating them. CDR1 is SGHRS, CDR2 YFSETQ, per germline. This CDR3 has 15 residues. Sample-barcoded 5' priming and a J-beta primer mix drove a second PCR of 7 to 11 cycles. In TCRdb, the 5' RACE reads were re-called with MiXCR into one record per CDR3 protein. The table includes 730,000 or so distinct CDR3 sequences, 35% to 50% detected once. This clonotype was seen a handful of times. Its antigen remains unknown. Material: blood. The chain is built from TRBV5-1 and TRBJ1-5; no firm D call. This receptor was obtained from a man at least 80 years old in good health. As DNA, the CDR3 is TGCGCCAGCAGCCCTGACGGAGATAGCAATCAGCCCCAGCATTTT. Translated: CASSPDGDSNQPQHF.